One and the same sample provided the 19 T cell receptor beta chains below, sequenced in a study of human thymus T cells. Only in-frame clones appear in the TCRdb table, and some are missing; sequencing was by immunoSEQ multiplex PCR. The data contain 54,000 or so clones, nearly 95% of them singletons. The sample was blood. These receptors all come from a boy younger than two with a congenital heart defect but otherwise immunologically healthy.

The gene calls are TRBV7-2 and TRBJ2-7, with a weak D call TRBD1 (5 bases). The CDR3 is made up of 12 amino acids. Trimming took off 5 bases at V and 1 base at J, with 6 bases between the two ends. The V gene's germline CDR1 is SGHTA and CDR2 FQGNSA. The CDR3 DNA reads TGTGCCAGCAGCCGACAGTCCTACGAGCAGTACTTC. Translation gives CASSRQSYEQYF.

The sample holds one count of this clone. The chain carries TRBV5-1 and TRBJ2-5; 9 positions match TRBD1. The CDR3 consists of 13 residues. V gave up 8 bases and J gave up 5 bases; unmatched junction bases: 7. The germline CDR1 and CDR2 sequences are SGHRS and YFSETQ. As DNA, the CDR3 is TGCGCCAGTTTACAGGGGGCAGGGGAGACCCAGTACTTC. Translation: CASLQGAGETQYF.

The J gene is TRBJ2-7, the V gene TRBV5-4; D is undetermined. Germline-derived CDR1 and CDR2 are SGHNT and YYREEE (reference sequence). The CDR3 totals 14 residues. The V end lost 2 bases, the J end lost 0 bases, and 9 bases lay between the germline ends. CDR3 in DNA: TGTGCCAGCAGCTTCGGCCTTTTCTCCTACGAGCAGTACTTC. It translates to CASSFGLFSYEQYF.

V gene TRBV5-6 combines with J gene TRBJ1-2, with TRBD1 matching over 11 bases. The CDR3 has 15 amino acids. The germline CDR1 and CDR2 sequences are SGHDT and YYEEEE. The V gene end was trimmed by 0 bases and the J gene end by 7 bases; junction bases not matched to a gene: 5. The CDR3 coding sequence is TGTGCCAGCAGCTTGGAAGGACAGGGGGCATCTGGCTACACCTTC. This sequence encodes CASSLEGQGASGYTF. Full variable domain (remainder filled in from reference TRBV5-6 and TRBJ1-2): DAGVTQSPTHLIKTRGQQVTLRCSPKSGHDTVSWYQQALGQGPQFIFQYYEEEERQRGNFPDRFSGHQFPNYSSELNVNALLLGDSALYLCASSLEGQGASGYTFGSGTRLTVV.

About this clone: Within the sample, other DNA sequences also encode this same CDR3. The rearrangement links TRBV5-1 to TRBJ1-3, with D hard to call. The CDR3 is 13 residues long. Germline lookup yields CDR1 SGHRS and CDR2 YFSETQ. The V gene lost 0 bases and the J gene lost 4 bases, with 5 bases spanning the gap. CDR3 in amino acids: CASSLGGGNTIYF. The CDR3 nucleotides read TGCGCCAGCAGCTTGGGAGGGGGAAACACCATATATTTT.

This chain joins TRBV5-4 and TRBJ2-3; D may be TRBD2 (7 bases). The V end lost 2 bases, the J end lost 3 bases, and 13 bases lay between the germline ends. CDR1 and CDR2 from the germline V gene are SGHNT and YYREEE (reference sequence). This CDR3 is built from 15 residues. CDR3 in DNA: TGTGCCAGCAGCTTAGGGGGGGTAGGTACAGATACGCAGTATTTT. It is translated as CASSLGGVGTDTQYF.

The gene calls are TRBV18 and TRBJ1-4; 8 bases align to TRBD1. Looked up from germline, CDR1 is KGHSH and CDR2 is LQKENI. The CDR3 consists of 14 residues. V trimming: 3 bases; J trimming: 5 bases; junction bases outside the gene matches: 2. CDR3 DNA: TGTGCCAGCTCACCGTGGACAGGGAATGAAAAACTGTTTTTT. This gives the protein CASSPWTGNEKLFF.

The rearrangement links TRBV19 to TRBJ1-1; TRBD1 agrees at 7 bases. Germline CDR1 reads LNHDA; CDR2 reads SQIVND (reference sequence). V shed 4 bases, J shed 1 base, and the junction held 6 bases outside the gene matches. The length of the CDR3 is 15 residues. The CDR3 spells CASSKQTGQNTEAFF. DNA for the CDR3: TGTGCCAGTAGTAAACAGACAGGGCAGAACACTGAAGCTTTCTTT.

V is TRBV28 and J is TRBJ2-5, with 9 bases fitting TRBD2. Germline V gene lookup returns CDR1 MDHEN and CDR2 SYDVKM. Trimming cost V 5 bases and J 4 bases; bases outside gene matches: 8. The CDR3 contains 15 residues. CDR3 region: CASSTRLAATETQYF. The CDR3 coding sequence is TGTGCCAGCAGTACCCGACTAGCGGCCACAGAGACCCAGTACTTC.

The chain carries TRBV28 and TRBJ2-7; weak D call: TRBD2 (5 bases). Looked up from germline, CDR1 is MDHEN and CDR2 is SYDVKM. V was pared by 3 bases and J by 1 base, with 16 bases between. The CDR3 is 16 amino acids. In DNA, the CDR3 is TGTGCCAGCAGTTTCGGTTTTGGGAGCTTATCCTACGAGCAGTACTTC. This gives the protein CASSFGFGSLSYEQYF.

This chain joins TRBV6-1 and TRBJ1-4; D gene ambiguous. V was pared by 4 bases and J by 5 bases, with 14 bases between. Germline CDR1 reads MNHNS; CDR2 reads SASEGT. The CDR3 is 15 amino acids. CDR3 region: CASSVNWTPNEKLFF. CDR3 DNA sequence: TGTGCCAGCAGTGTAAATTGGACCCCCAATGAAAAACTGTTTTTT.

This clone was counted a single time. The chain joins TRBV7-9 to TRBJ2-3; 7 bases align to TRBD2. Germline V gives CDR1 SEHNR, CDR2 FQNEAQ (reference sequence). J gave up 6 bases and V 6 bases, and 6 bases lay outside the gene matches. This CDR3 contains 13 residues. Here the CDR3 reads CASRQTGGDTQYF. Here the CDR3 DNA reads TGTGCCAGCAGACAAACCGGGGGGGATACGCAGTATTTT.

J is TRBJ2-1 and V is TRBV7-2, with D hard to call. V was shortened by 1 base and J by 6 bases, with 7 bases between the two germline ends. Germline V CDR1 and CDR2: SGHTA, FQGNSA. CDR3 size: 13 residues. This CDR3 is CASSLVGLNEQFF. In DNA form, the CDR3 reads TGTGCCAGCAGCTTAGTAGGGCTCAATGAGCAGTTCTTC.

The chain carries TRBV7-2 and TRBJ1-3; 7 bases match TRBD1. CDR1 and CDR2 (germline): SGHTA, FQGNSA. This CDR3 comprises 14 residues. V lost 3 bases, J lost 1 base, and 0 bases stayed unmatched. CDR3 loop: CASSLTGSGNTIYF. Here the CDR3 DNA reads TGTGCCAGCAGCTTGACAGGGTCTGGAAACACCATATATTTT.

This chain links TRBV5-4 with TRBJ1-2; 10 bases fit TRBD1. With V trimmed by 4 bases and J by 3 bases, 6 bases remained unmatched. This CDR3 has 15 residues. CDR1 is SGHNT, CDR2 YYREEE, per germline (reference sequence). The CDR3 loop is CASSARDRGDYGYTF. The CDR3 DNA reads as TGTGCCAGCAGCGCGAGGGACAGGGGAGACTATGGCTACACCTTC.

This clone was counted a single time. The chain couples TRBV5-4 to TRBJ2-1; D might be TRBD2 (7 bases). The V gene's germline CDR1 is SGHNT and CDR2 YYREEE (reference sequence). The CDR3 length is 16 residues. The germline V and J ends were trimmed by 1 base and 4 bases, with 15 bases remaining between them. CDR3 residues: CASSLSRGAQYNEQFF. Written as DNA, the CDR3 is TGTGCCAGCAGCTTGTCACGGGGGGCTCAATACAATGAGCAGTTCTTC.

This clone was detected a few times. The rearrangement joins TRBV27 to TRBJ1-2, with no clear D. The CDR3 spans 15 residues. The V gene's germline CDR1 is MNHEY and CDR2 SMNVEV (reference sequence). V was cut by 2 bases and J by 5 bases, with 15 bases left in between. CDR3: CASSLAPGRPYGYTF. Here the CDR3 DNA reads TGTGCCAGCAGTTTAGCCCCCGGACGACCTTATGGCTACACCTTC.

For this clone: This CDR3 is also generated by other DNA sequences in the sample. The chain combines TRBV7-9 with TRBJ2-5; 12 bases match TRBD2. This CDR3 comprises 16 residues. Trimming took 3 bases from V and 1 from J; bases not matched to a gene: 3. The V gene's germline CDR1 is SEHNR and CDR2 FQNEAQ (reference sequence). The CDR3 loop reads CASSFASGGVQETQYF. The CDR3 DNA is TGTGCCAGCAGCTTTGCTAGCGGGGGGGTCCAAGAGACCCAGTACTTC.

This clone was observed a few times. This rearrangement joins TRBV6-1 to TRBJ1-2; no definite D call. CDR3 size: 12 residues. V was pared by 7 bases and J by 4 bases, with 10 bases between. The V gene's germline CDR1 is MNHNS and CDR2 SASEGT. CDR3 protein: CASNIQSYGYTF. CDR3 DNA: TGTGCCAGCAACATACAGAGCTATGGCTACACCTTC.